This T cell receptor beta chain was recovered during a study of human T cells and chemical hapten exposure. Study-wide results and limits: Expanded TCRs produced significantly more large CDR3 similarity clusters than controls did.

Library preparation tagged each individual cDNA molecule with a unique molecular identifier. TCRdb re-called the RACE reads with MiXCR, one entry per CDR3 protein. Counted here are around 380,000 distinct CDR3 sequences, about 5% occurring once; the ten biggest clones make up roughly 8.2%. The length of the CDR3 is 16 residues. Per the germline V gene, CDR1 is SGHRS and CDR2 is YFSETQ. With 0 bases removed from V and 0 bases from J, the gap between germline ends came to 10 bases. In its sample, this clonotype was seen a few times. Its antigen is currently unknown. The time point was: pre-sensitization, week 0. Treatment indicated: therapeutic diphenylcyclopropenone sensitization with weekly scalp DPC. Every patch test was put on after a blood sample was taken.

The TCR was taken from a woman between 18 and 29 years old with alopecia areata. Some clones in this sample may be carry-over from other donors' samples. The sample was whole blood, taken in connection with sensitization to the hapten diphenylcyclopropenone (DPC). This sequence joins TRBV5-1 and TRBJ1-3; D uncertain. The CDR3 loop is CASSLVPASSGNTIYF. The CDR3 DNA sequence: TGCGCCAGCAGCTTGGTCCCGGCGAGCTCTGGAAACACCATATATTTT.